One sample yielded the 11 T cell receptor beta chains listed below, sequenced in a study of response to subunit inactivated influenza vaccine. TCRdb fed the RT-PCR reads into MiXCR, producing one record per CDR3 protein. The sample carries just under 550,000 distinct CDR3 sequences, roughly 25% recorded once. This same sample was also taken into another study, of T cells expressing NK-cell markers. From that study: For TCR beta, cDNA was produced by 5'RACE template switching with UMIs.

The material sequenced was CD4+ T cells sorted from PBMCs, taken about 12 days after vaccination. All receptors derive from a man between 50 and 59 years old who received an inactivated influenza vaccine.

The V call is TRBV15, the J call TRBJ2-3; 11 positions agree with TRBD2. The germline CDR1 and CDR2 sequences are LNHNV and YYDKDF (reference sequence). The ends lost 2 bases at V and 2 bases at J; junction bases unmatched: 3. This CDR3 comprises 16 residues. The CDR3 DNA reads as TGTGCCACCAGCAGAACTAGCGGGAGAATCACAGATACGCAGTATTTT. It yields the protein CATSRTSGRITDTQYF.

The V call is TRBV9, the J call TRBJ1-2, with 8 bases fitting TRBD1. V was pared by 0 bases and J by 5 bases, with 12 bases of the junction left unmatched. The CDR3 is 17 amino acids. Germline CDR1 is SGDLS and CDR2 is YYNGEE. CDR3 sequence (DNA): TGTGCCAGCAGCGTAGCCGGGACAGGACCGAGGGTATATGGCTACACCTTC. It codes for CASSVAGTGPRVYGYTF.

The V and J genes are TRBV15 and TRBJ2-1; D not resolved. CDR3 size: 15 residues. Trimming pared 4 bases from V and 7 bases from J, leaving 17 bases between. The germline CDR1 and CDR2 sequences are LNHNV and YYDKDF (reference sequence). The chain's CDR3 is CATSTRSALHNEQFF. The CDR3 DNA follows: TGTGCCACCAGCACCAGGTCGGCCCTTCATAATGAGCAGTTCTTC.

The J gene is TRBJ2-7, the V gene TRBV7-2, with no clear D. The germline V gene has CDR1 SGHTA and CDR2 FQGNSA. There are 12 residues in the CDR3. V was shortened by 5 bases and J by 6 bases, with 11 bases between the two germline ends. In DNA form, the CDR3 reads TGTGCCAGCAGCCCTGACATCGGCGAGCAGTACTTC. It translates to CASSPDIGEQYF.

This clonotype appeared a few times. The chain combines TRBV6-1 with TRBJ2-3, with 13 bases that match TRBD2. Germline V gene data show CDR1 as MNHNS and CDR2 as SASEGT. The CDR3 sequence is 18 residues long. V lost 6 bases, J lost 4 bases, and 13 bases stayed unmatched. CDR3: CASSRGLAGVIRADTQYF. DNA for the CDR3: TGTGCCAGCAGCCGAGGACTAGCGGGAGTGATTAGGGCAGATACGCAGTATTTT.

The CDR3 sequence: CASSESGRMIQETQYF. Here the CDR3 DNA reads TGTGCCAGCAGTGAAAGCGGACGGATGATCCAAGAGACCCAGTACTTC. V usage is TRBV25-1 and J usage is TRBJ2-5, with D possibly matching TRBD2 (5 bases). The germline V gene encodes CDR1 MGHDK and CDR2 SYGVNS. Trimming stripped 2 bases from V and 1 base from J, with 14 bases between. The CDR3 has 16 residues.

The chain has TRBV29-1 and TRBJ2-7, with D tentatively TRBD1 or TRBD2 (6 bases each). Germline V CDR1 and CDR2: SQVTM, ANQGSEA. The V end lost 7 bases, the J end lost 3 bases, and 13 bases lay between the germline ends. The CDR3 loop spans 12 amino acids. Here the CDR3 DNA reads TGCAGCGGACTAGGGGGAGGCTACGAGCAGTACTTC. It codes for CSGLGGGYEQYF.

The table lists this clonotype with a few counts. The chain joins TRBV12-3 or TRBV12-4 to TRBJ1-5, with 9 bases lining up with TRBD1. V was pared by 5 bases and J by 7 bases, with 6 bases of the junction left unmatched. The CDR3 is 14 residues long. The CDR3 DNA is TGTGCCAGCAGTCCCGGGACAGGGCTACAGCCCCAGCATTTT. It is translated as CASSPGTGLQPQHF.

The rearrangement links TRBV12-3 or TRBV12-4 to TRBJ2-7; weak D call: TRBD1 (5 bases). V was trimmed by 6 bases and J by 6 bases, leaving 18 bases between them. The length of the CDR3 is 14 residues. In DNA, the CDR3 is TGTGCCAGCAGCCTAGGACACGAAAAGGGCGAGCAGTACTTC. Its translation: CASSLGHEKGEQYF.

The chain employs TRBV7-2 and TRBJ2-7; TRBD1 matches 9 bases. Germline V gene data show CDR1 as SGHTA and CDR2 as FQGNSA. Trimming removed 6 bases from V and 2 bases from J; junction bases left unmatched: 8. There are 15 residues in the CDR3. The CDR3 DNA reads TGTGCCAGCAGATCTCGGACAGGGGCCACCTACGAGCAGTACTTC. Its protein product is CASRSRTGATYEQYF.

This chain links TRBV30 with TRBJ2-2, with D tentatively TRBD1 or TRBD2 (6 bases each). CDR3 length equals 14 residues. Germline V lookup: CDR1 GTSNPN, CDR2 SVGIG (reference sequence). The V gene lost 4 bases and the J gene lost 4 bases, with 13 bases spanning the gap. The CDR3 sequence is CAWKEGVGTGELFF. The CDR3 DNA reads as TGTGCCTGGAAGGAGGGGGTGGGCACCGGGGAGCTGTTTTTT.